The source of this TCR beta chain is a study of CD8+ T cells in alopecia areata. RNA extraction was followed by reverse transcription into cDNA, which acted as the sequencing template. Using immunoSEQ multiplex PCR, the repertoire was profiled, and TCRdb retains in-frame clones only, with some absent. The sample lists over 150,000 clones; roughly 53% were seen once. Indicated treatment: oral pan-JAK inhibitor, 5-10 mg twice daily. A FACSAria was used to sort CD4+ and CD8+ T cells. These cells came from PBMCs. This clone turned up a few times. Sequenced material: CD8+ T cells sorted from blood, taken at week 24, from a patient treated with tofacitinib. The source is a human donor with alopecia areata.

CDR3 residues: CASSQDRRSEKLFF. In nucleotides, the CDR3 is TGTGCCAGCAGCCAAGACAGGCGAAGTGAAAAACTGTTTTTT. The V call is TRBV7-9, the J call TRBJ1-4, with D maybe TRBD1 (6 bases). Germline CDR1 reads SEHNR; CDR2 reads FQNEAQ (reference sequence). The CDR3 is made up of 14 amino acids. Trimming left V 5 bases short and J 7 bases short, with 14 bases between.